The next 27 T cell receptor beta chains were all read from a single sample in a study of vaccination effects on CD4 cells after COVID-19. Their target antigens are unknown. Culture proceeded for more than nine days, and CD4+ T cells were then isolated. Produced via immunoSEQ multiplex PCR; TCRdb's table is partial and in-frame only. The top ten clones hold around 8.1% of a sample with about 45,000 clones, approximately 74% of them seen once. This specimen consisted of CD4+ T cells from PBMCs cultured without peptide, obtained before COVID-19 vaccination. The receptors were sampled from a human donor who had a prior SARS-CoV-2 infection.

The rearrangement uses TRBV7-2 and TRBJ1-4; no reliable D call. V was trimmed by 1 base and J by 7 bases, leaving 10 bases between them. Germline values: CDR1 SGHTA, CDR2 FQGNSA. The CDR3 consists of 14 residues. CDR3 sequence: CASSLVTGSEKLFF. The CDR3, as DNA: TGTGCCAGCAGCTTAGTTACCGGGTCTGAAAAACTGTTTTTT.

The V call is TRBV2, the J call TRBJ2-7; D uncertain. This CDR3 has 13 residues. V lost 0 bases and J lost 0, with 3 bases in between. Germline V CDR1 and CDR2: SNHLY, FYNNEI. This CDR3 reads CASSEASSYEQYF. DNA of the CDR3: TGTGCCAGCAGTGAAGCATCCTCCTACGAGCAGTACTTC. The full variable domain, in which reference TRBV2 and TRBJ2-7 provide the parts outside the CDR3, is EPEVTQTPSHQVTQMGQEVILRCVPISNHLYFYWYRQILGQKVEFLVSFYNNEISEKSEIFDDQFSVERPDGSNFTLKIRSTKLEDSAMYFCASSEASSYEQYFGPGTRLTVT.

The chain carries TRBV9 and TRBJ2-2, with 10 bases identical to TRBD2. The CDR3 totals 16 residues. Germline CDR1 SGDLS, CDR2 YYNGEE. Trimming took 0 bases from V and 7 from J; bases not matched to a gene: 6. This CDR3 is CASSVGLAGAGGELFF. The DNA of the CDR3 is TGTGCCAGCAGCGTAGGGCTAGCGGGGGCCGGCGGGGAGCTGTTTTTT.

The V and J genes are TRBV9 and TRBJ2-7; 9 bases fit TRBD2. V dropped 0 bases and J dropped 2; count of bases not matched to a gene: 6. CDR3 length: 16 amino acids. Germline V gives CDR1 SGDLS, CDR2 YYNGEE. The CDR3 coding sequence is TGTGCCAGCAGCGTAGAACCTAGCGGGATACCCTACGAGCAGTACTTC. Its translation: CASSVEPSGIPYEQYF.

The chain recombines TRBV19 with TRBJ2-7; D might be TRBD2 (5 bases). The germline V gene has CDR1 LNHDA and CDR2 SQIVND (reference sequence). The V and J ends lost 5 bases and 9 bases respectively, with 20 bases between them. The CDR3 loop spans 14 amino acids. DNA for the CDR3: TGTGCCAGTAGTCCATCCCCGGGAAGGTTCGCGCAGTACTTC. Its translation is CASSPSPGRFAQYF.

Turning to this clone: One junction end disagrees with the germline gene, perhaps due to a read error. This sequence joins TRBV18 and TRBJ1-2, with TRBD1 identical over 8 bases. Germline V gives CDR1 KGHSH, CDR2 LQKENI. The CDR3 covers 14 residues. The CDR3 coding sequence is TGTGCCAGCTCATCACCAGGGGGCGTCTATGGCTACACCTTC. It specifies CASSSPGGVYGYTF.

The rearrangement uses TRBV18 and TRBJ1-1; D might be TRBD1 (6 bases). The germline gives CDR1 KGHSH, CDR2 LQKENI. Trimming took off 3 bases at V and 6 bases at J, with 14 bases between the two ends. The CDR3 is made up of 14 amino acids. CDR3 protein: CASSPGRGFPEAFF. The DNA for the CDR3 is TGTGCCAGCTCACCCGGCAGGGGTTTCCCTGAAGCTTTCTTT.

This clone came up a few times. The genes are TRBV6-1 and TRBJ2-3; tentative D call: TRBD1 (6 bases). The germline V gene encodes CDR1 MNHNS and CDR2 SASEGT. The CDR3 loop spans 16 amino acids. Deletions cut 4 bases from V and 0 bases from J, with 14 bases between. CDR3 DNA sequence: TGTGCCAGCAGTGTTTCGCTGGGGACAAGCACAGATACGCAGTATTTT. Translating gives CASSVSLGTSTDTQYF.

There are a few counts of this clone. This rearrangement joins TRBV4-1 to TRBJ1-5, with D possibly TRBD1 on 6 matching bases. The CDR3 is 16 amino acids. Germline values: CDR1 MGHRA, CDR2 YSYEKL. V was clipped by 0 bases and J by 11 bases, with 20 bases between them. CDR3 in DNA: TGCGCCAGCAGCCAAGATGTCACAGGGTCACGACCTGCCCAGCATTTT. It translates to CASSQDVTGSRPAQHF.

V is TRBV6-6 and J is TRBJ2-2, with 7 bases that match TRBD1. CDR1 is MNHNY and CDR2 is SVGAGI in the germline V gene (reference sequence). J gave up 6 bases and V 6 bases, and 4 bases lay outside the gene matches. The CDR3 has 13 amino acids. The CDR3 loop is CASSQTGPGELFF. DNA of the CDR3: TGTGCCAGCAGCCAGACAGGGCCCGGGGAGCTGTTTTTT.

The gene calls are TRBV5-1 and TRBJ2-2; TRBD1 matches 9 bases. The V gene's germline CDR1 is SGHRS and CDR2 YFSETQ. The CDR3 runs to 14 residues. V lost 2 bases and J lost 9; bases outside the gene matches: 5. CDR3 sequence (DNA): TGCGCCAGCAGCTTCGGACAGGGGAGACGGGAGCTGTTTTTT. Its protein product is CASSFGQGRRELFF.

The chain combines TRBV7-2 with TRBJ2-1, with D possibly being TRBD1 (6 bases). The CDR3 sequence is 14 residues long. Germline assignment: CDR1 SGHTA and CDR2 FQGNSA. Trimming stripped 5 bases from V and 2 bases from J, with 10 bases between. CDR3 amino acids: CASSTGMTYNEQFF. DNA of the CDR3: TGTGCCAGCAGCACAGGGATGACCTACAATGAGCAGTTCTTC.

This sequence joins TRBV19 and TRBJ1-5; D call uncertain. Trimming pared 0 bases from V and 5 bases from J, leaving 5 bases between. Per germline, CDR1 LNHDA and CDR2 SQIVND (reference sequence). There are 13 residues in the CDR3. The CDR3 DNA reads TGTGCCAGTAGTATAGACCGAGATCAGCCCCAGCATTTT. Protein sequence: CASSIDRDQPQHF.

V gene TRBV5-1 combines with J gene TRBJ2-2, with 9 bases that match TRBD1. This CDR3 comprises 16 residues. The V gene end was trimmed by 4 bases and the J gene end by 4 bases; junction bases not matched to a gene: 8. Germline values: CDR1 SGHRS, CDR2 YFSETQ. CDR3 coding DNA: TGCGCCAGCAGCCCGCCCGGGACAGGGACCACCGGGGAGCTGTTTTTT. Protein product: CASSPPGTGTTGELFF. Filled out from reference TRBV5-1 and TRBJ2-2, the complete variable domain reads KAGVTQTPRYLIKTRGQQVTLSCSPISGHRSVSWYQQTPGQGLQFLFEYFSETQRNKGNFPGRFSGRQFSNSRSEMNVSTLELGDSALYLCASSPPGTGTTGELFFGEGSRLTVL.

The chain employs TRBV7-8 and TRBJ2-6; D gene unclear. Germline CDR1 and CDR2: SGHVS and FQNEAQ. The CDR3 is made up of 19 amino acids. V was pared by 5 bases and J by 0 bases, with 20 bases between. This CDR3 reads CASSPWVGLSSSGANVLTF. The DNA for the CDR3 is TGTGCCAGCAGCCCCTGGGTGGGGTTAAGTAGCTCTGGGGCCAACGTCCTGACTTTC.

The V gene is TRBV11-3, the J gene TRBJ2-2, with TRBD1 as a possible D gene (6 bases). Per the germline V gene, CDR1 is SGHNT and CDR2 is YENEEA. Trimming stripped 3 bases from V and 4 bases from J, with 9 bases between. This CDR3 has 14 amino acids. The CDR3 DNA follows: TGTGCCAGCAGCTTTGACAGGCTCACCGGGGAGCTGTTTTTT. This encodes CASSFDRLTGELFF.

This chain links TRBV10-2 with TRBJ2-7; D possibly matches TRBD1 or TRBD2 (6 bases each). The CDR3 totals 15 residues. The V end was cut by 3 bases, the J end by 3 bases, with 15 bases between. Germline-derived CDR1 and CDR2 are WSHSY and SAAADI. CDR3 sequence reads: CASSDQRGRFYEQYF. The CDR3 bases are TGCGCCAGCAGTGATCAACGGGGGCGGTTCTACGAGCAGTACTTC.

The chain combines TRBV5-1 with TRBJ2-2, with 10 bases aligning to TRBD1. The CDR3 length is 16 residues. Germline V CDR1 and CDR2: SGHRS, YFSETQ. Trimming at V came to 5 bases and at J to 1 base, leaving 5 bases not matched to a gene. As DNA, the CDR3 is TGCGCCAGCAGGGGACAGGGGAACATGAACACCGGGGAGCTGTTTTTT. Translated: CASRGQGNMNTGELFF.

The V gene is TRBV11-3, the J gene TRBJ2-1; D possibly corresponds to TRBD1 (5 bases). Per the germline V gene, CDR1 is SGHNT and CDR2 is YENEEA. The V end lost 5 bases, the J end lost 12 bases, and 17 bases lay between the germline ends. The CDR3 extends over 13 amino acids. The CDR3 here is CASSRPSRQGQFF. Written as DNA, the CDR3 is TGTGCCAGCAGCAGGCCCTCAAGGCAGGGGCAGTTCTTC.

The sample holds a few counts of this clone. The chain recombines TRBV7-8 with TRBJ2-4; no clear D gene. The germline V gene has CDR1 SGHVS and CDR2 FQNEAQ. This CDR3 has 13 amino acids. V shed 5 bases and J shed 0 bases, with 5 bases lying between them. CDR3: CASSPLAKNIQYF. CDR3 nucleotides: TGTGCCAGCAGCCCCCTAGCCAAAAACATTCAGTACTTC.

The chain couples TRBV20-1 to TRBJ2-1, with D maybe TRBD2 (5 bases). Germline CDR1 and CDR2: DFQATT and SNEGSKA (reference sequence). The length of the CDR3 is 15 residues. V lost 3 bases to trimming and J lost 5 bases, with 17 bases between them. The CDR3 loop reads CSASRGVNYDNEQFF. The CDR3 region has the DNA TGCAGTGCTAGTCGGGGTGTGAATTACGACAATGAGCAGTTCTTC.

The CDR3 loop reads CASSALGSTNTGELFF. The CDR3 nucleotides are TGTGCCAGCAGCGCCCTGGGGAGCACGAACACCGGGGAGCTGTTTTTT. The rearrangement joins TRBV9 to TRBJ2-2, with a weak D call TRBD2 (5 bases). V shed 3 bases and J shed 0 bases, with 12 bases lying between them. The CDR3 contains 16 residues. Germline CDR1 SGDLS, CDR2 YYNGEE.

This clone has only a few counts. The CDR3 DNA sequence: TGCGCCAGCAGCAGAAACCAGGGGGCTTGGTTGTACGAGCAGTACTTC. This codes for CASSRNQGAWLYEQYF. The genes are TRBV5-1 and TRBJ2-7; TRBD1 matches at 8 bases. The V segment lost 4 bases and the J segment 4 bases; nucleotides outside the gene matches: 13. CDR3 length equals 16 residues. Per the germline V gene, CDR1 is SGHRS and CDR2 is YFSETQ.

The rearrangement uses TRBV6-5 and TRBJ2-2, with D perhaps TRBD1 or TRBD2 (5 bases each). The CDR3 has 14 amino acids. V was cut by 7 bases and J by 1 base, with 10 bases left in between. Germline V CDR1 and CDR2: MNHEY, SVGAGI. The CDR3, as DNA: TGTGCCAGCACCGGGGACGTGAACACCGGGGAGCTGTTTTTT. Its protein is CASTGDVNTGELFF.

This sequence joins TRBV2 and TRBJ1-4; no definite D call. CDR3 length equals 15 residues. Germline values: CDR1 SNHLY, CDR2 FYNNEI. V lost 5 bases and J 0 bases, leaving 10 bases between the germline ends. This chain's CDR3 is CASSRRVATNEKLFF. The CDR3 bases are TGTGCCAGCAGTCGACGGGTTGCAACTAATGAAAAACTGTTTTTT.

V and J are TRBV11-3 and TRBJ2-7, with 10 positions matching TRBD2. The germline CDR1 and CDR2 sequences are SGHNT and YENEEA. V trimming: 5 bases; J trimming: 6 bases; junction bases outside the gene matches: 10. The CDR3 spans 15 residues. The CDR3 DNA follows: TGTGCCAGCAGCCCTAGCGGGAGTGCCCCCACCGAGCAGTACTTC. Protein: CASSPSGSAPTEQYF.

The rearrangement links TRBV5-1 to TRBJ2-5; D unclear. With 0 bases removed from V and 5 bases from J, the gap between germline ends came to 11 bases. This CDR3 is 14 amino acids long. The germline CDR1 and CDR2 sequences are SGHRS and YFSETQ. CDR3 amino acids: CASSLDHGSETQYF. CDR3 in DNA: TGCGCCAGCAGCTTGGATCACGGGTCGGAGACCCAGTACTTC. The entire variable domain, with the rest obtained from reference TRBV5-1 and TRBJ2-5, is as follows: KAGVTQTPRYLIKTRGQQVTLSCSPISGHRSVSWYQQTPGQGLQFLFEYFSETQRNKGNFPGRFSGRQFSNSRSEMNVSTLELGDSALYLCASSLDHGSETQYFGPGTRLLVL.